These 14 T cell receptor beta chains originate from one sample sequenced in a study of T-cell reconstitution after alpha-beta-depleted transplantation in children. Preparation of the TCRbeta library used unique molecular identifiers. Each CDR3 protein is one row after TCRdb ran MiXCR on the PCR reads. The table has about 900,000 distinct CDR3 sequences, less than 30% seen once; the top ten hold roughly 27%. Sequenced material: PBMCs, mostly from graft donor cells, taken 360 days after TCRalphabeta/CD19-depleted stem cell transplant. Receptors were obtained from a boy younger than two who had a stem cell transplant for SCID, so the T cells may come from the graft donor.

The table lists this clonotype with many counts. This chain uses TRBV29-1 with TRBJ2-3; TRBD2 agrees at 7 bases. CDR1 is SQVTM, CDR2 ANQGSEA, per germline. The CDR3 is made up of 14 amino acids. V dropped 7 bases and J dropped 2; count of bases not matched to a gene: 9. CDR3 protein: CSAKRSGVTDTQYF. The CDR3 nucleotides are TGCAGCGCCAAACGGAGCGGGGTCACAGATACGCAGTATTTT.

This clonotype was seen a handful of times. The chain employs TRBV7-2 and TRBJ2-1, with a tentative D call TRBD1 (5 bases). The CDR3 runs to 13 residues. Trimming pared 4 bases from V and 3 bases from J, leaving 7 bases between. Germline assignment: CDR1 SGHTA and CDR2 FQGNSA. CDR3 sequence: CASSYTGYNEQFF. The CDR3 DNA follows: TGTGCCAGCAGCTATACAGGCTACAATGAGCAGTTCTTC.

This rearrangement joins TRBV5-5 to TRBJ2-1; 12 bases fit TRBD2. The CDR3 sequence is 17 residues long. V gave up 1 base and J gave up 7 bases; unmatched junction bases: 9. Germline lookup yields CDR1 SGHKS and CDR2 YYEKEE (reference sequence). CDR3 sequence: CASSLRPLAGGRNEQFF. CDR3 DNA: TGTGCCAGCAGCTTGAGACCCCTAGCGGGGGGGCGGAATGAGCAGTTCTTC.

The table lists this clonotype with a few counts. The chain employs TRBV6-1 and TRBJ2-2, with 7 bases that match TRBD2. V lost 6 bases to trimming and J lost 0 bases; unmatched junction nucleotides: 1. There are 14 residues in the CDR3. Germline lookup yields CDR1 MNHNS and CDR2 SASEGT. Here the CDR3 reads CASRREPNTGELFF. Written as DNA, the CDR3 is TGTGCCAGCAGGCGGGAGCCGAACACCGGGGAGCTGTTTTTT.

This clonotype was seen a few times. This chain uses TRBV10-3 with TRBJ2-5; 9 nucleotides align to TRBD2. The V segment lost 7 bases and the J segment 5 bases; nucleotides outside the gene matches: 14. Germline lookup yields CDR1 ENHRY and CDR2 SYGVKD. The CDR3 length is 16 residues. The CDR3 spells CAITPTSGTSWETQYF. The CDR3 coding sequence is TGTGCCATCACTCCTACATCCGGGACTAGCTGGGAGACCCAGTACTTC.

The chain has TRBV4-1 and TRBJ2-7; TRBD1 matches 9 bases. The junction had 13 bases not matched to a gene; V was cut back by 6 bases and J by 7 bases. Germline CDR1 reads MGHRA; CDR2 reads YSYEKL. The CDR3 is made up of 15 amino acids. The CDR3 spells CASSTPGQGGLEQYF. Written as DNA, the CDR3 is TGCGCCAGCAGTACCCCGGGACAGGGAGGCCTGGAGCAGTACTTC.

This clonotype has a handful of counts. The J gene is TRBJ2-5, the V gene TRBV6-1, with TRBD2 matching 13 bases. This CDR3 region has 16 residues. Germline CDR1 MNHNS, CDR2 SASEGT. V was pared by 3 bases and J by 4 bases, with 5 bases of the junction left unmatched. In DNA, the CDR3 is TGTGCCAGCAGTGACGGACTAGCGGGGGCCGGAGAGACCCAGTACTTC. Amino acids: CASSDGLAGAGETQYF.

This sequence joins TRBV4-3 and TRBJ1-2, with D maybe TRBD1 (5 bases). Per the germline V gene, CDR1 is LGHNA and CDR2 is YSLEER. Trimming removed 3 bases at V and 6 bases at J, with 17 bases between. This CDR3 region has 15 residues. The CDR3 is CASSHPGRGGNGYTF. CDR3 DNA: TGCGCCAGCAGCCATCCTGGGAGGGGAGGAAATGGCTACACCTTC.

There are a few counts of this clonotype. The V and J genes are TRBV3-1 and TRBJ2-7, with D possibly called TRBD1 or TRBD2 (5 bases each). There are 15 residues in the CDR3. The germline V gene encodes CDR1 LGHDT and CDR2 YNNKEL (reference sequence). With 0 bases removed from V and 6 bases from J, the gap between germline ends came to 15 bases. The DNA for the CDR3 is TGTGCCAGCAGCCAAGATATCGGTGCAGGGACCGAGCAGTACTTC. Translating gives CASSQDIGAGTEQYF.

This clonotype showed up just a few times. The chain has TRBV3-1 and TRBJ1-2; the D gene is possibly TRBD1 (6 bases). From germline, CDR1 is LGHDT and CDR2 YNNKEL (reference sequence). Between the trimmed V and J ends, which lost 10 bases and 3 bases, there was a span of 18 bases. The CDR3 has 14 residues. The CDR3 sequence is CATGPGQSDYGYTF. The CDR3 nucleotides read TGTGCCACCGGGCCTGGACAGTCAGACTATGGCTACACCTTC.

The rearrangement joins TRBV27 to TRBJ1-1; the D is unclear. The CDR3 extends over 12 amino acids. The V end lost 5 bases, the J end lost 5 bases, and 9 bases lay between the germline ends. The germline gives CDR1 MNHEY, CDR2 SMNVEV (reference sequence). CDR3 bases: TGTGCCAGCAGTCCCCGGCAGACTGAAGCTTTCTTT. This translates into CASSPRQTEAFF.

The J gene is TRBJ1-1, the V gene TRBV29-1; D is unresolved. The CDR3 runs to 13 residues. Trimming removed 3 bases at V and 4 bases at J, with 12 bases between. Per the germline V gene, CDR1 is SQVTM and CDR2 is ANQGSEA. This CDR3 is CSVEVWEGTEAFF. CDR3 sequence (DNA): TGCAGCGTTGAGGTTTGGGAAGGCACTGAAGCTTTCTTT.

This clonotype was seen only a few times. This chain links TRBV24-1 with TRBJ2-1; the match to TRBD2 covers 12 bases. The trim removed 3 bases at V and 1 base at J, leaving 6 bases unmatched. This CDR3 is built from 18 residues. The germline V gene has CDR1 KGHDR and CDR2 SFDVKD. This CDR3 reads CATSDRTSGAISYNEQFF. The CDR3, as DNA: TGTGCCACCAGTGATAGGACTAGCGGGGCCATATCCTACAATGAGCAGTTCTTC.

The chain's CDR3 is CSASAPPDRGAYEQYF. The CDR3 DNA reads TGCAGTGCTAGTGCCCCCCCCGACAGGGGAGCCTACGAGCAGTACTTC. The chain carries TRBV20-1 and TRBJ2-7; 8 bases agree with TRBD1. CDR1 is DFQATT, CDR2 SNEGSKA, per germline (reference sequence). CDR3 length equals 16 residues. V gave up 3 bases and J gave up 2 bases; unmatched junction bases: 12.